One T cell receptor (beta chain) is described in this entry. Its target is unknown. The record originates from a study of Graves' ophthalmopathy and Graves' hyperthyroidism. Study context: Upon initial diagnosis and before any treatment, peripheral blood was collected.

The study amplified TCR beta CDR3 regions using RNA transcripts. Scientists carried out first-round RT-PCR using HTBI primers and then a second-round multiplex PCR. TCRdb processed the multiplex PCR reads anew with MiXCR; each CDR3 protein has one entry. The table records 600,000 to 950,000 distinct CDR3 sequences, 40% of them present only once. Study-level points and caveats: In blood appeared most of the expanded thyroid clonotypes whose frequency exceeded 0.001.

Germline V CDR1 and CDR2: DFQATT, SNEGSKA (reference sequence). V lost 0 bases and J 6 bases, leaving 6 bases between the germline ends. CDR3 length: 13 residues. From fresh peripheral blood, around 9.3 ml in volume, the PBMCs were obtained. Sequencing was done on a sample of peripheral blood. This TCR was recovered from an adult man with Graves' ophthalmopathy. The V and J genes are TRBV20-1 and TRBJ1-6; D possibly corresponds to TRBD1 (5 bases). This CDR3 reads CSARDDSNSPLHF. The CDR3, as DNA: TGCAGTGCTAGAGACGACAGTAATTCACCCCTCCACTTT.